Listed below are T cell receptor beta chains from one sample, sequenced in a study of vaccination effects on CD4 cells after COVID-19. Produced via immunoSEQ multiplex PCR; TCRdb's table is partial and in-frame only. The table has tens of thousands of clones, roughly 81% seen once. The antigens of these receptors remain unknown. The material sequenced was CD4+ T cells from PBMCs cultured without peptide, taken after COVID-19 vaccination. These receptors all stem from a human donor who received a COVID-19 vaccine. Both conserved end residues are part of each CDR3. The D gene is left open where the match is weak.

v_call d_call cdr3_aa
TRBV18 TRBD1 CASSPLQGGTTDTQYF
TRBV2 TRBD2 CASSDLAGGRTQYF
TRBV9 NA CASSVRGQETQYF
TRBV19 NA CATRGREITNEQFF
TRBV7-3 NA CASSPDPLRVTGELFF
TRBV5-5 NA CASRIPGNYGYTF
TRBV3-1/TRBV3-2 TRBD1 CASSQLTGGDGYTF
TRBV14 NA CASSQYGTQYF
TRBV7-3 NA CASSPNSGRFDGYTF
TRBV5-1 NA CASSFGPNYGYTF
TRBV5-1 NA CASSSGTSSGNTIYF
TRBV19 NA CASSLRGLNTEAFF